The 5 T cell receptor beta chains below come from one sample, sequenced in a study of T cell repertoires in cytomegalovirus infection (dated by TCRdb to the late 2010s). The treatment or condition label on this specimen signifies: in vitro stimulation with specific CMV peptide epitopes to enrich CMV-specific T cells. For these TCRs, the target antigens are not known. Data came from an Illumina HiSeq 1500. TCRdb reran the public reads through fastp at Q25 and MiXCR, keeping productive beta chains. Every CDR3 protein is listed once, alongside the most common genes and DNA of its rows. Across this sample there are about 500,000 distinct CDR3 sequences, with 30% to 40% seen only once. Roughly a sixth of the sample belongs to the ten largest clones. This sample comprised cultured PBMCs, obtained from culture after CMV antigen stimulation. All receptors derive from a human donor in good health (CMV status not recorded). Some clones in this sample may be carry-over from other donors' samples.

This clonotype has only a few counts. This chain links TRBV6-5 with TRBJ1-1; perhaps TRBD1 as D (6 bases). This CDR3 spans 16 amino acids. CDR1 and CDR2 from the germline V gene are MNHEY and SVGAGI. V dropped 7 bases and J dropped 0 bases, with 18 bases sitting between them. CDR3 region: CASKRSGGAMNTEAFF. In nucleotides, the CDR3 is TGTGCCAGCAAACGATCGGGGGGGGCAATGAACACTGAAGCTTTCTTT.

The V and J genes are TRBV14 and TRBJ1-2, with 7 bases lining up with TRBD1. The V segment lost 1 base and the J segment 6 bases; nucleotides outside the gene matches: 5. In germline, CDR1 is SGHDN, CDR2 FVKESK. The CDR3 is made up of 14 amino acids. CDR3 amino acids: CASSQGQGLDGYTF. CDR3 sequence (DNA): TGTGCCAGCAGCCAAGGACAGGGCTTGGATGGCTACACCTTC.

The V call is TRBV19, the J call TRBJ2-3; tentatively, D is TRBD1 (5 bases). CDR1 and CDR2 (germline): LNHDA, SQIVND (reference sequence). The CDR3 runs 15 residues. Trimming shortened V by 6 bases and J by 0 bases, and 13 bases separated the two germline ends. This CDR3 reads CASRVGAVSTDTQYF. In nucleotides, the CDR3 is TGTGCCAGTAGGGTTGGGGCGGTGAGCACAGATACGCAGTATTTT.

J is TRBJ2-7 and V is TRBV28, with TRBD1 identical over 9 bases. The CDR3 consists of 13 residues. V trimming: 5 bases; J trimming: 6 bases; junction bases outside the gene matches: 5. Germline V CDR1 and CDR2: MDHEN, SYDVKM. CDR3 bases: TGTGCCAGCAGTCCGGGACAGGGTGGCGAGCAGTACTTC. Protein: CASSPGQGGEQYF. Full variable domain (remainder filled in from reference TRBV28 and TRBJ2-7): DVKVTQSSRYLVKRTGEKVFLECVQDMDHENMFWYRQDPGLGLRLIYFSYDVKMKEKGDIPEGYSVSREKKERFSLILESASTNQTSMYLCASSPGQGGEQYFGPGTRLTVT.

The genes are TRBV19 and TRBJ2-2; D gene ambiguous. The germline CDR1 and CDR2 sequences are LNHDA and SQIVND (reference sequence). V dropped 1 base and J dropped 4 bases, with 7 bases sitting between them. The CDR3 totals 14 residues. The CDR3: CASSIGPITGELFF. CDR3 nucleotides: TGTGCCAGTAGTATAGGGCCGATCACCGGGGAGCTGTTTTTT.